This TCR beta chain was captured in a study of T cell responses to AZD1222 COVID-19 vaccine. Germline lookup yields CDR1 LNHDA and CDR2 SQIVND (reference sequence). Germline trimming cut 1 base from V and 2 bases from J; bases unmatched to any gene: 0. The CDR3 loop spans 15 amino acids. Clones were read by immunoSEQ multiplex PCR, and TCRdb kept only the in-frame ones, dropping some. The sample holds 75,000 to 100,000 clones, almost 90% seen once. Study results and caveats: The donors showed a predominance of white British ancestry and of females, with possible underestimation of clonal diversity. Per reports, nearly half of all spike-specific TCRs target regions that are unmutated in variants. Following two doses of AZD1222, Spike-specific TCR breadth and depth rose. Baseline seropositives among AZD1222 recipients totaled only 5 to 7.

With regard to this clone: The antigen is not known.

The V gene is TRBV19, the J gene TRBJ1-5; 9 bases are shared with TRBD1. Here the sequenced sample was peripheral blood, taken on day 0 of AZD1222 vaccination. The TCR originated in an adult in good health. The CDR3 region has the DNA TGTGCCAGTAGTATAGGGACAGGGGGCAATCAGCCCCAGCATTTT. Residues: CASSIGTGGNQPQHF.